A selection of T cell receptor beta chains follows, all from one sample in a study of blood T cell repertoires in COVID-19. Sequencing was performed with immunoSEQ multiplex PCR; in TCRdb, only in-frame clones are kept and a portion is missing. In the table there are over 15,000 clones, just under 95% of which are singletons. The source material was peripheral blood. These receptors all stem from a human donor in a cohort sampled during active COVID-19. Each CDR3 is given with its conserved first and last residue. D genes are given only for firm matches.

V,D,J,CDR3,DNA
TRBV5-4,TRBD2,TRBJ2-3,CARVPPGPGTSGGETDTQYF,TGTGCCAGAGTCCCCCCGGGGCCCGGGACTAGCGGGGGAGAGACAGATACGCAGTATTTT
TRBV9,NA,TRBJ2-7,CASSVGVDFYEQYF,TGTGCCAGCAGCGTAGGAGTTGACTTCTACGAGCAGTACTTC
TRBV19,TRBD2,TRBJ2-3,CATASGGAADTQYF,TGTGCCACCGCAAGCGGGGGGGCGGCAGATACGCAGTATTTT
TRBV13,NA,TRBJ1-2,CASSFVGDGYTF,TGTGCCAGCAGCTTCGTGGGAGATGGCTACACCTTC
TRBV19,NA,TRBJ1-2,CASSWGENGYTF,TGTGCCAGTAGCTGGGGGGAAAATGGCTACACCTTC
TRBV6-6,NA,TRBJ2-7,CASSYGGGGGQYF,TGTGCCAGCAGTTACGGGGGAGGCGGCGGGCAGTACTTC
TRBV6-6,NA,TRBJ2-1,CASSQRLLEGALDNEQFF,TGTGCCAGCAGTCAACGTCTCTTGGAGGGGGCTTTAGACAATGAGCAGTTCTTC
TRBV19,NA,TRBJ1-1,CASSAWGGGTEAFF,TGTGCCAGTAGTGCTTGGGGGGGAGGAACTGAAGCTTTCTTT
TRBV13,TRBD1,TRBJ2-5,CASSPVQGAGETQYF,TGTGCCAGCAGCCCAGTCCAGGGGGCCGGGGAGACCCAGTACTTC
TRBV29-1,NA,TRBJ2-2,CSAEGREVTGELFF,TGCAGCGCCGAGGGCAGGGAGGTCACCGGGGAGCTGTTTTTT
TRBV3-1/TRBV3-2,TRBD1,TRBJ2-5,CASSHTGQGETQYF,TGTGCCAGCAGCCATACTGGACAGGGGGAGACCCAGTACTTC
TRBV28,TRBD1,TRBJ1-1,CASRSGTGNTEAFF,TGTGCCAGCCGATCCGGGACAGGGAACACTGAAGCTTTCTTT
TRBV5-3,TRBD1,TRBJ1-6,CARSPDRGHYNSPLHF,TGTGCCAGAAGCCCTGACAGGGGACACTATAATTCACCCCTCCACTTT
TRBV11-1,TRBD2,TRBJ2-5,CASSLNGGETQYF,TGTGCCAGCAGCTTAAACGGGGGGGAGACCCAGTACTTC
TRBV6-5,NA,TRBJ2-5,CASSWTGTLGGETQYF,TGTGCCAGCAGTTGGACGGGGACTCTCGGAGGAGAGACCCAGTACTTC
TRBV4-1,NA,TRBJ1-4,CASSQDQLWLTEKLFF,TGCGCCAGCAGCCAAGATCAATTATGGCTTACAGAAAAACTGTTTTTT
TRBV9,NA,TRBJ2-5,CASSAPDSQETQYF,TGTGCCAGCAGCGCCCCGGACAGCCAAGAGACCCAGTACTTC
TRBV2,NA,TRBJ1-1,CASSGESPGLSEAFF,TGTGCCAGCAGTGGAGAAAGTCCGGGACTGAGCGAAGCTTTCTTT
TRBV4-1,TRBD1,TRBJ1-2,CASSQRQGADYGYTF,TGCGCCAGCAGCCAAAGACAGGGGGCGGATTATGGCTACACCTTC
TRBV11-2,NA,TRBJ2-7,CASSLEAGSYEQYF,TGTGCCAGCAGCTTAGAGGCAGGGTCCTACGAGCAGTACTTC